The 15 T cell receptor beta chains below come from one sample, sequenced in a study of cytomegalovirus exposure and HLA in healthy donors. The PCR made use of 60 Vbeta and 13 Jbeta primers. Libraries were prepared by immunoSEQ multiplex PCR; TCRdb keeps only in-frame clonotypes and omits some of them. Seen here are roughly 98,000 clones, about three fifths observed once, and the top ten hold 4.5% to 7%. The sequencing input was PBMCs. These receptors were taken from a woman aged 30 to 39 in good health and CMV-seropositive.

This clone turned up a few times. V is TRBV5-4 and J is TRBJ2-1; 8 bases fit TRBD1. The germline gives CDR1 SGHNT, CDR2 YYREEE (reference sequence). CDR3 length: 16 residues. V lost 4 bases to trimming and J lost 1 base; unmatched junction nucleotides: 7. The CDR3, as DNA: TGTGCCAGCAGCACGGCGACAGGGGAGTCCTACAATGAGCAGTTCTTC. As protein: CASSTATGESYNEQFF.

In this sample, this clone turned up a few times. The chain combines TRBV30 with TRBJ1-1; tentative D call: TRBD1 (5 bases). Germline-derived CDR1 and CDR2 are GTSNPN and SVGIG (reference sequence). Trimming pared 2 bases from V and 7 bases from J, leaving 11 bases between. The CDR3 totals 12 residues. The CDR3 sequence is CAWSPRGGEAFF. In DNA form, the CDR3 reads TGTGCCTGGAGTCCCCGGGGGGGTGAAGCTTTCTTT.

For this clone: A read error may account for a junction end that differs from germline. The rearrangement uses TRBV10-3 and TRBJ1-2; D is undetermined. This CDR3 is built from 15 residues. Germline CDR1 is ENHRY and CDR2 is SYGVKD. Here the CDR3 reads CAISEVGTPNYGYPF. The CDR3 nucleotides are TGTGCCATCAGTGAGGTCGGCACCCCTAACTATGGCTACCCCTTC.

This clone was detected a few times. The chain couples TRBV5-6 to TRBJ2-5; tentative D call: TRBD2 (7 bases). This CDR3 has 14 residues. Germline loops: CDR1 SGHDT, CDR2 YYEEEE. V dropped 0 bases and J dropped 6 bases, with 12 bases sitting between them. CDR3 bases: TGTGCCAGCAGCTTGGCCTTCGGGGGGCAGACCCAGTACTTC. It codes for CASSLAFGGQTQYF.

The chain couples TRBV12-5 to TRBJ1-2; TRBD1 might be the D (5 bases). This CDR3 spans 15 amino acids. Trimming removed 2 bases at V and 8 bases at J, with 18 bases between. Germline V gene sequence: CDR1 LGHNT, CDR2 FRNRAP. This CDR3 reads CASGLPPGIKDGYTF. In nucleotides, the CDR3 is TGTGCTAGTGGTTTGCCCCCAGGGATAAAGGACGGCTACACCTTC.

Here the CDR3 reads CASSLTGNYEQYF. The DNA of the CDR3 is TGTGCCAGCAGTTTGACAGGTAACTACGAGCAGTACTTC. The J gene is TRBJ2-5, the V gene TRBV6-1; maybe TRBD1 (6 bases). Gene TRBJ2-7 matches the end of the DNA better, so the J call may be wrong. This CDR3 spans 13 amino acids. Per germline, CDR1 MNHNS and CDR2 SASEGT.

The J gene is TRBJ2-7, the V gene TRBV10-2; D is unresolved. V shed 5 bases and J shed 4 bases, with 15 bases lying between them. CDR3 length: 14 residues. The V gene's germline CDR1 is WSHSY and CDR2 SAAADI. The CDR3 reads CASSSNPGQYEQYF. The CDR3 coding sequence is TGCGCCAGCAGTTCGAACCCAGGCCAGTACGAGCAGTACTTC.

A remark on this clone: The same CDR3 also results from other DNA sequences found in this sample. V is TRBV2 and J is TRBJ1-1; 7 bases line up with TRBD1. The V segment lost 4 bases and the J segment 0 bases; nucleotides outside the gene matches: 2. The germline CDR1 and CDR2 sequences are SNHLY and FYNNEI. The CDR3 has 14 amino acids. CDR3 sequence reads: CASSAGTVNTEAFF. CDR3 bases: TGTGCCAGCAGTGCCGGGACAGTGAACACTGAAGCTTTCTTT.

This chain links TRBV29-1 with TRBJ2-5, with D perhaps TRBD2 (5 bases). The closer fit of TRBJ2-7 to the DNA end suggests the J call may be wrong. CDR3 length equals 13 residues. Germline V gene data show CDR1 as SQVTM and CDR2 as ANQGSEA. DNA of the CDR3: TGCAGCGTTGGTCGGGGAGTTCCCTACGAGCAGTACTTC. Residues: CSVGRGVPYEQYF.

This chain uses TRBV27 with TRBJ2-7; 9 positions match TRBD1. The V gene end was trimmed by 6 bases and the J gene end by 2 bases; junction bases not matched to a gene: 5. The CDR3 loop spans 14 amino acids. Germline V lookup: CDR1 MNHEY, CDR2 SMNVEV (reference sequence). CDR3 region: CASSLRDRAYEQYF. The DNA of the CDR3 is TGTGCCAGCAGCCTCCGGGACAGGGCCTACGAGCAGTACTTC.

This sequence joins TRBV28 and TRBJ2-2; 8 nucleotides match TRBD2. Germline V gives CDR1 MDHEN, CDR2 SYDVKM. The CDR3 contains 18 residues. V shed 4 bases and J 1 base; nucleotides not matched to a gene: 11. CDR3 nucleotides: TGTGCCAGCAGTTACCCCAGCGCGGGGGGCCGGAACACCGGGGAGCTGTTTTTT. Protein sequence: CASSYPSAGGRNTGELFF.

This chain connects TRBV6-5 to TRBJ2-5, with 9 nucleotides matching TRBD1. V trimming: 4 bases; J trimming: 5 bases; junction bases outside the gene matches: 11. Germline V gives CDR1 MNHEY, CDR2 SVGAGI. This CDR3 spans 16 amino acids. The DNA of the CDR3 is TGTGCCAGCAGTTCAACAGGGGGCTCAACTGGGGAGACCCAGTACTTC. It is translated as CASSSTGGSTGETQYF.

This clone was counted a few times. The CDR3, as DNA: TGTGCCAGCAGCCTTGAGACTAACACTGAAGCTTTCTTT. It is translated as CASSLETNTEAFF. V and J are TRBV5-6 and TRBJ1-1; D is unclear. The germline gives CDR1 SGHDT, CDR2 YYEEEE. Trimming stripped 4 bases from V and 2 bases from J, with 9 bases between. The CDR3 is 13 amino acids.

The V call is TRBV28, the J call TRBJ2-3; tentatively, D is TRBD1 (5 bases). The CDR3 covers 14 residues. CDR1 and CDR2 (germline): MDHEN, SYDVKM. The V end lost 5 bases, the J end lost 4 bases, and 13 bases lay between the germline ends. DNA for the CDR3: TGTGCCAGCAGTACCCTGGGGCCTCCAGATACGCAGTATTTT. This translates into CASSTLGPPDTQYF.

This clone occurred a few times. The chain combines TRBV18 with TRBJ1-5; D gene uncertain. The CDR3 consists of 15 residues. Germline V gives CDR1 KGHSH, CDR2 LQKENI. V was trimmed by 2 bases and J by 0 bases, leaving 8 bases between them. This chain's CDR3 is CASSPTYSSNQPQHF. CDR3 nucleotides: TGTGCCAGCTCACCAACTTACAGTAGCAATCAGCCCCAGCATTTT.